This entry describes one T cell receptor (beta chain). This sample was included in a study of blood T cell repertoires in COVID-19. About the study: Sites in the United States, Italy and Spain provided acute and convalescent COVID-19 samples. The cDNA or gDNA used as material had been derived from T cells, B-cell-depleted T cells, or PBMCs.

Participant-given clinical history determined each cohort assignment. Assay used: immunoSEQ multiplex PCR; TCRdb lists only in-frame clones, some missing. The table has about 270,000 clones, 70% to 90% seen once. The CDR3 contains 13 residues. The germline V and J ends were trimmed by 0 bases and 6 bases, with 6 bases remaining between them. Germline CDR1 is MNHEY and CDR2 is SMNVEV (reference sequence). The TCR originated in a woman aged 30 to 39 with acute COVID-19. The source material was PBMCs or T cells enriched from blood (not recorded which). The J gene is TRBJ1-5, the V gene TRBV27; tentative D call: TRBD1 (5 bases). The CDR3 DNA reads as TGTGCCAGCAGTTTATCGGGGGGTCAGCCCCAGCATTTT. Encoded protein: CASSLSGGQPQHF.